This is a list of T cell receptor beta chains from one sample in a study of monozygotic twins with inflammatory bowel disease. Reanalyzing the 5' RACE reads, TCRdb keeps one entry per CDR3 protein, without DNA. This sample's table reports approximately 120,000 distinct CDR3 sequences. The source material was blood. These receptors all stem from a human donor with ulcerative colitis or Crohn's disease, or a healthy co-twin of an affected twin (not recorded which). Both conserved end residues are part of each CDR3.

cdr3_aa: CASSVPAGFRYNEQFF
v_call: TRBV5-6
j_call: TRBJ2-1

cdr3_aa: CASSGTSIETQYF
v_call: TRBV19
j_call: TRBJ2-5

cdr3_aa: CASRASLAQGLENTEAFF
v_call: TRBV11-1
j_call: TRBJ1-1

cdr3_aa: CASSYGAAPLDYGYTF
v_call: TRBV28
j_call: TRBJ1-2

cdr3_aa: CASRATGNMRNTIYF
v_call: TRBV19
j_call: TRBJ1-3

cdr3_aa: CASSLLRIAGVNTGELFF
v_call: TRBV7-8
j_call: TRBJ2-2

cdr3_aa: CASTYHPGQGNTEAFF
v_call: TRBV6-1
j_call: TRBJ1-1

cdr3_aa: CASSLLRGGSYNEQFF
v_call: TRBV11-2
j_call: TRBJ2-1

cdr3_aa: CSVIAGTDTYNEQFF
v_call: TRBV29-1
j_call: TRBJ2-1

cdr3_aa: CASSSTGGDTQYF
v_call: TRBV5-1
j_call: TRBJ2-3

cdr3_aa: CASSLGDRPPADTQYF
v_call: TRBV12-3/TRBV12-4
j_call: TRBJ2-3

cdr3_aa: CAILQGTNTEAFF
v_call: TRBV6-6
j_call: TRBJ1-1

cdr3_aa: CASSPTLTSGTDTQYF
v_call: TRBV18
j_call: TRBJ2-3

cdr3_aa: CASRGGGAGQPQHF
v_call: TRBV28
j_call: TRBJ1-5

cdr3_aa: CAAHGGVGYGYTF
v_call: TRBV10-3
j_call: TRBJ1-2

cdr3_aa: CASSLNAHPMNTEAFF
v_call: TRBV5-5
j_call: TRBJ1-1

cdr3_aa: CASSPRLGMGYSNQPQHF
v_call: TRBV28
j_call: TRBJ1-5

cdr3_aa: CASSRSRGPNEKLFF
v_call: TRBV5-1
j_call: TRBJ1-4

cdr3_aa: CASSKAQTSSGNTIYF
v_call: TRBV21-1
j_call: TRBJ1-3

cdr3_aa: CSELGLAGVFSLYIQYF
v_call: TRBV29-1
j_call: TRBJ2-4

cdr3_aa: CSALRWANEQFF
v_call: TRBV20-1
j_call: TRBJ2-1

cdr3_aa: CASSLGRGQGALGYTF
v_call: TRBV12-3/TRBV12-4
j_call: TRBJ1-2

cdr3_aa: CASSIKIGGEGTNEKLFF
v_call: TRBV12-3/TRBV12-4
j_call: TRBJ1-4

cdr3_aa: CASSSRGTGVYEQFF
v_call: TRBV5-5
j_call: TRBJ2-1

cdr3_aa: CASSELLFVGLHF
v_call: TRBV25-1
j_call: TRBJ1-6

cdr3_aa: CACNRDRSYGYTF
v_call: TRBV30
j_call: TRBJ1-2

cdr3_aa: CASSWGQGADGYTF
v_call: TRBV5-6
j_call: TRBJ1-2

cdr3_aa: CASSTRAQQETQYF
v_call: TRBV6-1
j_call: TRBJ2-5

cdr3_aa: CASSFGGLNTEAFF
v_call: TRBV5-1
j_call: TRBJ1-1

cdr3_aa: CASSQVGSGANVLTF
v_call: TRBV4-3
j_call: TRBJ2-6

cdr3_aa: CATTPGTSASTDTQYF
v_call: TRBV27
j_call: TRBJ2-3

cdr3_aa: CASSTGLNQPQHF
v_call: TRBV12-3/TRBV12-4
j_call: TRBJ1-5

cdr3_aa: CASSRGTSGETDTQYF
v_call: TRBV3-1
j_call: TRBJ2-3

cdr3_aa: CASSSYRGGGQPQHF
v_call: TRBV7-2
j_call: TRBJ1-5

cdr3_aa: CASSNHGTGRTTNYEQYF
v_call: TRBV19
j_call: TRBJ2-7

cdr3_aa: CSARDPSASGSYEQYF
v_call: TRBV20-1
j_call: TRBJ2-7

cdr3_aa: CASSLGPGDTQYF
v_call: TRBV12-3/TRBV12-4
j_call: TRBJ2-3

cdr3_aa: CASSIGRDRGYEQYF
v_call: TRBV9
j_call: TRBJ2-7

cdr3_aa: CSAGFREAYNEQFF
v_call: TRBV29-1
j_call: TRBJ2-1

cdr3_aa: CASSQVPTDNTEAFF
v_call: TRBV4-3
j_call: TRBJ1-1

cdr3_aa: CSAREEIGSTDTQYF
v_call: TRBV20-1
j_call: TRBJ2-3

cdr3_aa: CASSLALGGRETQYF
v_call: TRBV5-6
j_call: TRBJ2-5

cdr3_aa: CSARFPTGGRDTEAFF
v_call: TRBV20-1
j_call: TRBJ1-1

cdr3_aa: CASSHPGQGIEKLFF
v_call: TRBV6-5
j_call: TRBJ1-4

cdr3_aa: CSARAPAQRSNQPQHF
v_call: TRBV20-1
j_call: TRBJ1-5

cdr3_aa: CASSLGWSNQPQHF
v_call: TRBV7-2
j_call: TRBJ1-5

cdr3_aa: CASSLKASNEKLFF
v_call: TRBV7-9
j_call: TRBJ1-4

cdr3_aa: CASRAGYEGQPQHF
v_call: TRBV28
j_call: TRBJ1-5

cdr3_aa: CATSRDKSESQETQYF
v_call: TRBV15
j_call: TRBJ2-5

cdr3_aa: CASRGQGNEQYF
v_call: TRBV4-3
j_call: TRBJ2-7

cdr3_aa: CASKRTGESSNYGYTF
v_call: TRBV6-1
j_call: TRBJ1-2

cdr3_aa: CASSQRIGNTGELFF
v_call: TRBV4-2
j_call: TRBJ2-2

cdr3_aa: CSALGLAGPHF
v_call: TRBV20-1
j_call: TRBJ2-3

cdr3_aa: CASSWTGGGSYNEQFF
v_call: TRBV12-3/TRBV12-4
j_call: TRBJ2-1